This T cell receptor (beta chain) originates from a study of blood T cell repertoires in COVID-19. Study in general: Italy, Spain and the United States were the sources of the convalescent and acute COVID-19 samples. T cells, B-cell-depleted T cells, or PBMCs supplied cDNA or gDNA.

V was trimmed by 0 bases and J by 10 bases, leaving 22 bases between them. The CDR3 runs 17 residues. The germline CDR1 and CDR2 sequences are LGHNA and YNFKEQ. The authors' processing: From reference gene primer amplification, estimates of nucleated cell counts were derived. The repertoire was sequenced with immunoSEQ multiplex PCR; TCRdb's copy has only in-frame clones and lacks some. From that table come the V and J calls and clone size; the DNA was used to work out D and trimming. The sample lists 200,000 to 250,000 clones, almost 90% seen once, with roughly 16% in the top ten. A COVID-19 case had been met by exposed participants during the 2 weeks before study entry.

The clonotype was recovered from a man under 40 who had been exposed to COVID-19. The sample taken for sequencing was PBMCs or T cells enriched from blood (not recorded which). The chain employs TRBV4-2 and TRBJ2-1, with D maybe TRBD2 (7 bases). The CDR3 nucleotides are TGTGCCAGCAGCCAAGAGGGGGAGGGGGGTACAGTCTCCGAGCAGTTCTTC. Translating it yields CASSQEGEGGTVSEQFF.